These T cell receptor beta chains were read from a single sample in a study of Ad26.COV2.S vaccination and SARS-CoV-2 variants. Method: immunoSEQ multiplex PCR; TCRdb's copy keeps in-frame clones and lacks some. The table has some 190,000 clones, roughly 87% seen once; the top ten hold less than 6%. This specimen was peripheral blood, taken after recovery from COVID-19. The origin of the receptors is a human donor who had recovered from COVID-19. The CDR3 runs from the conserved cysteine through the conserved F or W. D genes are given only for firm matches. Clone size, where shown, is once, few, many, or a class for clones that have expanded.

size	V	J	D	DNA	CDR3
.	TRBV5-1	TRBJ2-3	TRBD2	TGCGCCAGCAGCTTGGGACTAGCGGGCACAGATACGCAGTATTTT	CASSLGLAGTDTQYF
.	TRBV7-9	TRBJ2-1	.	TGTGCCAGCAGCTTAGTAGGCAATGAGCAGTTCTTC	CASSLVGNEQFF
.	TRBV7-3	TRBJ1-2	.	TGTGCCAGCAGCTTAGGTCCGGGCAGAAACTATGGCTACACCTTC	CASSLGPGRNYGYTF
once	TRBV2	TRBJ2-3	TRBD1	TGTGCCAGCAGTTACAGGGGGCGAACAGATACGCAGTATTTT	CASSYRGRTDTQYF
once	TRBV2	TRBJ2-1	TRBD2	TGTGCCAGCAGATTTAGCGGGGCGGACAATGAGCAGTTCTTC	CASRFSGADNEQFF
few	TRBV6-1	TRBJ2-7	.	TGTGCCAGCAGTGAAAAGAGGGCTAGCGCCACCCTCTACGAGCAGTACTTC	CASSEKRASATLYEQYF
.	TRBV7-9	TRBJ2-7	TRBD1	TGTGCCAGCAGCTCTACCGGGACAGGGGAGTACGAGCAGTACTTC	CASSSTGTGEYEQYF
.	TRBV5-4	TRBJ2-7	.	TGTGCCAGCAGCTCGGACCGGTACGAGCAGTACTTC	CASSSDRYEQYF
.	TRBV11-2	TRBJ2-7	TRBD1	TGTGCCAGCAGCCTCGGGACAGTGGGCTACGAGCAGTACTTC	CASSLGTVGYEQYF
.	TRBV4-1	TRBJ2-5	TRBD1	TGCGCCAGCAGCCAAGGGACAGGCCAAGAGACCCAGTACTTC	CASSQGTGQETQYF
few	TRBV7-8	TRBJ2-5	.	TGTGCCACCACTGGGGGATTGGAGACCCAGTACTTC	CATTGGLETQYF
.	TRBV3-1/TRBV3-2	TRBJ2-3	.	TGTGCCAGCAGCCAACGACAGAACACAGATACGCAGTATTTT	CASSQRQNTDTQYF
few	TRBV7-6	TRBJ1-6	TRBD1	TGTGCCAGCAGCTTATCTTCAACAGGGGTCGCCTATAATTCACCCCTCCACTTT	CASSLSSTGVAYNSPLHF
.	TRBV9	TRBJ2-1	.	TGTGCCAGCAGGTCCATTGACGGGTCATACAATGAGCAGTTCTTC	CASRSIDGSYNEQFF
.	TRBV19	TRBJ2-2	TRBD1	TGTGCCAGTAGTATAGACAGGGGGTGGACCGGGGAGCTGTTTTTT	CASSIDRGWTGELFF
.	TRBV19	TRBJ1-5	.	TGTGCCAGTAGGACAGATAGCAATCAGCCCCAGCATTTT	CASRTDSNQPQHF
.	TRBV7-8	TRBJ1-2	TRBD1	TGTGCCAGCAGGCCACAGGGGGGCCGGATCTATGGCTACACCTTC	CASRPQGGRIYGYTF
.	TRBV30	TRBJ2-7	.	TGTGCCTGGAGAGGCATGGGACATCAAGGCTCCTACGAGCAGTACTTC	CAWRGMGHQGSYEQYF
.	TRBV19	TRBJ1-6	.	TGTGCCAGCCATACTGGTGGGGGTGGAGGGTCACCCCTCCACTTT	CASHTGGGGGSPLHF
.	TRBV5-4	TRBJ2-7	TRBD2	TGTGCCAGCAGCGTGGGACTAGAGGGGTCGGGCGAGCAGTACTTC	CASSVGLEGSGEQYF
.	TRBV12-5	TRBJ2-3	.	TGTGCTAGTGGTTTGGAATTGGATACGCAGTATTTT	CASGLELDTQYF
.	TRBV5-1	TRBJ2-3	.	TGCGCCAGCAGCTACCCAGGGGATGATACGCAGTATTTT	CASSYPGDDTQYF
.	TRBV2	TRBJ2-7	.	TGTGCCAGCAGCCGTGATCAAGCTTCCGACGAGCAGTACTTC	CASSRDQASDEQYF
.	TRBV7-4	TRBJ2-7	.	TGTGCCAGCAGCTCCCTGGACAGGCGGACTAGCAACGAGCAGTACTTC	CASSSLDRRTSNEQYF
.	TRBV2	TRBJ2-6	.	TGTGCCAGCGAACGACATGGTGGGGCCAACGTCCTGACTTTC	CASERHGGANVLTF
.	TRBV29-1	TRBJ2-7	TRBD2	TGCAGCGGGAGTCTAGCGGGGGACGAGCAGTACTTC	CSGSLAGDEQYF
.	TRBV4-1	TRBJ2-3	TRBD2	TGCGCCAGCAGCCAAGAAGGACTAGCAGATACGCAGTATTTT	CASSQEGLADTQYF
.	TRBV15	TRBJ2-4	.	TGTGCCACCAGCAGAGGACGGACAGAGGGCATTCAGTACTTC	CATSRGRTEGIQYF
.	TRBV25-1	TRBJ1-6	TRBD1	TGTGCCAGCCAGGGACAGAGAAATTCACCCCTCCACTTT	CASQGQRNSPLHF
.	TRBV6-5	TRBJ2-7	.	TGTGCCAGCAGTTATGGGTGGGAAAGCTCCTACGAGCAGTACTTC	CASSYGWESSYEQYF
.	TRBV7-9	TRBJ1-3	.	TGTGCCAGCAGCTCAATCTTGACGGATTCTGGAAACACCATATATTTT	CASSSILTDSGNTIYF
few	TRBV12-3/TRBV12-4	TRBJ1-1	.	TGTGCCAGCAGTTCCGACTTGAAAACTGAAGCTTTCTTT	CASSSDLKTEAFF
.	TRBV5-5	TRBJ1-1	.	TGTGCCAGCAGCTTGGCTCTACAGAGGATTCAAGCTGAAGCTTTCTTT	CASSLALQRIQAEAFF
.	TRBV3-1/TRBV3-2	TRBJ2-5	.	TGTGCCAGCAGCCAAGACACTAGCCGAGAGACCCAGTACTTC	CASSQDTSRETQYF
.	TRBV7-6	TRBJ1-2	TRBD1	TGTGCCAGCAGCTTAGGAAAAGGGGGCATGAGTAACTATGGCTACACCTTC	CASSLGKGGMSNYGYTF
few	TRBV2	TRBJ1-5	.	TGTGCCAGCGGGTTTGGGGGCAATCAGCCCCAGCATTTT	CASGFGGNQPQHF
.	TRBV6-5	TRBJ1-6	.	TGTGCCAGCAGTTACGGTAACGGACGGGATAATTCACCCCTCCACTTT	CASSYGNGRDNSPLHF
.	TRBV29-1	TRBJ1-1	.	TGCAGCGTTGGGATAGGGGGGTTTGAAGCTTTCTTT	CSVGIGGFEAFF
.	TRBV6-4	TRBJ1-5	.	TGTGCCAGGGACCTCAGAGGAGCCCTTTCTCAGCCCCAGCATTTT	CARDLRGALSQPQHF
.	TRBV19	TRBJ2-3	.	TGTGCCAGTACCCCTAGGATATCCACAGATACGCAGTATTTT	CASTPRISTDTQYF
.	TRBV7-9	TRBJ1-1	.	TGTGCCAGCAGCTCGGGCACTGAAGCTTTCTTT	CASSSGTEAFF
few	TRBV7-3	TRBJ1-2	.	TGTGCCAGCAGCTTAACCGGGGAGCATGGCTACACCTTC	CASSLTGEHGYTF
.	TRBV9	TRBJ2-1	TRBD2	TGTGCCAGCAGCGCCACCGGGACTATCTTGAATGAGCAGTTCTTC	CASSATGTILNEQFF
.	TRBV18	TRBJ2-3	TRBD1	TGTGCCAGCTCAACTGGGACAGCCCTGGGGGATACGCAGTATTTT	CASSTGTALGDTQYF
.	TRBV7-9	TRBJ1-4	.	TGTGCCAGCAGCTTAGCGGGGGGGGTTGAAAAACTGTTTTTT	CASSLAGGVEKLFF
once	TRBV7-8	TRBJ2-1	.	TGTGCCAGCAGCCATCTGGGGAATGAGCAGTTCTTC	CASSHLGNEQFF
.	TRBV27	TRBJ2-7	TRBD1	TGTGCCAGCAGTATAGCTCCGGGACAGGGCTACTACGAGCAGTACTTC	CASSIAPGQGYYEQYF
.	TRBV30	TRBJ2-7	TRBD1	TGTGCCTGGAGTCGACAGGGAACCTACGAGCAGTACTTC	CAWSRQGTYEQYF